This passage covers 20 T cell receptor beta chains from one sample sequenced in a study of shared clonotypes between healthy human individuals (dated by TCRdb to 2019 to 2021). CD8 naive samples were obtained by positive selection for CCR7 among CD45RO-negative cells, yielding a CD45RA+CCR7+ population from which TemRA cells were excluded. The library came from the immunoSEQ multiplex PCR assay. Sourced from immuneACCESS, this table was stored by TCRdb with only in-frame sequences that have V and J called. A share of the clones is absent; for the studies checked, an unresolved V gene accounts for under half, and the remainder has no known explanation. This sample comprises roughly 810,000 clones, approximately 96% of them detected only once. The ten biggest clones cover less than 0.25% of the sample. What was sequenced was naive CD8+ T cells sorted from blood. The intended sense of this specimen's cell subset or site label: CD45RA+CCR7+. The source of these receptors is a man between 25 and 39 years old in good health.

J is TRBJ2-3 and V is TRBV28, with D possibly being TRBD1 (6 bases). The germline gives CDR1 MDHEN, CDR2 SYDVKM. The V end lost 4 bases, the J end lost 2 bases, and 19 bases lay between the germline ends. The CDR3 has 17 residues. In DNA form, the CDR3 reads TGTGCCAGCAGTTCCACAGGGTTACGAACTCCCACAGATACGCAGTATTTT. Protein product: CASSSTGLRTPTDTQYF. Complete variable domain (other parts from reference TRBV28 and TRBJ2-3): DVKVTQSSRYLVKRTGEKVFLECVQDMDHENMFWYRQDPGLGLRLIYFSYDVKMKEKGDIPEGYSVSREKKERFSLILESASTNQTSMYLCASSSTGLRTPTDTQYFGPGTRLTVL.

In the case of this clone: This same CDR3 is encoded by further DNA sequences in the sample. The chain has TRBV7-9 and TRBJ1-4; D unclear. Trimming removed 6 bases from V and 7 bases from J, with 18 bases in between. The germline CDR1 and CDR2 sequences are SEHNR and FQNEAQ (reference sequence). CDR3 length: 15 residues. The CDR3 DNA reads TGTGCCAGCAGTCCTCCGGGCAGAGGTGGTGAAAAACTGTTTTTT. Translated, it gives CASSPPGRGGEKLFF.

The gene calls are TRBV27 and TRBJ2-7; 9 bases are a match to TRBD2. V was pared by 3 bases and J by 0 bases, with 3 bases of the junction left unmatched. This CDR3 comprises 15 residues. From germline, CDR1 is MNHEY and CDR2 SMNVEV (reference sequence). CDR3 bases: TGTGCCAGCAGTTTCTTTAGCGGGAGCTCCTACGAGCAGTACTTC. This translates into CASSFFSGSSYEQYF.

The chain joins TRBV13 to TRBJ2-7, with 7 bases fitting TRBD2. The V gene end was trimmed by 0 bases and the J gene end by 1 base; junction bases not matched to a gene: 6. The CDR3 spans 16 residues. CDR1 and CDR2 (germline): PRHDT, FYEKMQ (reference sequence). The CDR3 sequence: CASSLGTGLHSYEQYF. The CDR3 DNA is TGTGCCAGCAGCTTAGGAACGGGACTACATTCCTACGAGCAGTACTTC.

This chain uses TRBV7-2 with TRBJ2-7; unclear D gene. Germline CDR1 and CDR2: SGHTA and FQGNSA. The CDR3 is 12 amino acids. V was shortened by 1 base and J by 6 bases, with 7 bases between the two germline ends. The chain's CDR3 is CASSLGGAEQYF. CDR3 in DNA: TGTGCCAGCAGCTTAGGAGGCGCCGAGCAGTACTTC.

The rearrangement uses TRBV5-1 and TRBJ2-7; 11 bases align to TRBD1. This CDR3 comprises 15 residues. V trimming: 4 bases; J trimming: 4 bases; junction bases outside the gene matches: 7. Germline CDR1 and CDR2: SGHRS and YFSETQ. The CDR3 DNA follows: TGCGCCAGCAGCGCGGGGGACAGGGGGTGGTACGAGCAGTACTTC. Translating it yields CASSAGDRGWYEQYF. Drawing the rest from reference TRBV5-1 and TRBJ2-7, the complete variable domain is KAGVTQTPRYLIKTRGQQVTLSCSPISGHRSVSWYQQTPGQGLQFLFEYFSETQRNKGNFPGRFSGRQFSNSRSEMNVSTLELGDSALYLCASSAGDRGWYEQYFGPGTRLTVT.

The CDR3 here is CAWDGGAPEQFF. CDR3 sequence (DNA): TGTGCCTGGGACGGGGGGGCGCCTGAGCAGTTCTTC. The gene calls are TRBV30 and TRBJ2-1; 8 bases align to TRBD2. With 5 bases clipped from V and 9 bases from J, the junction kept 6 bases outside the gene matches. The CDR3 loop spans 12 amino acids. Germline CDR1 and CDR2: GTSNPN and SVGIG (reference sequence).

The CDR3 region has the DNA TGTGCCAGCAGTGTCTCCTACGAGCAGTACTTC. Residues: CASSVSYEQYF. The V gene is TRBV16, the J gene TRBJ2-7; D gene uncertain. Looked up from germline, CDR1 is KGHSY and CDR2 is FQNENV. The CDR3 is 11 amino acids. V lost 6 bases and J 0 bases, leaving 3 bases between the germline ends.

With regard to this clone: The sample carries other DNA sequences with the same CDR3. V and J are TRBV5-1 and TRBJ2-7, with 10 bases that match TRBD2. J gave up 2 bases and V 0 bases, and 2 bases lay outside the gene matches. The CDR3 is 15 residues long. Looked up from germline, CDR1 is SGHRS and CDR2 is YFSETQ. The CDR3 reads CASSLALAGTYEQYF. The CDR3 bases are TGCGCCAGCAGCTTGGCACTAGCGGGAACCTACGAGCAGTACTTC.

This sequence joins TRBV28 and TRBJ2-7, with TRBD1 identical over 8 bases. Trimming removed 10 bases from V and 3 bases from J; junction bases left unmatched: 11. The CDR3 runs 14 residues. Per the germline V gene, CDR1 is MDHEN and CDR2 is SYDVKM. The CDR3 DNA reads TGTGCCAAACCCCCGGGACAGGACGACTACGAGCAGTACTTC. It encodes CAKPPGQDDYEQYF.

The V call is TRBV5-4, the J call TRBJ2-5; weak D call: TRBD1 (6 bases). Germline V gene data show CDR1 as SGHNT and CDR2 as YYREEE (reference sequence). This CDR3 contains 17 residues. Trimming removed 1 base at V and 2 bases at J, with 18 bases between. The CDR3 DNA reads TGTGCCAGCAGCTTGCCCGGACAGCACCCTTTTCAAGAGACCCAGTACTTC. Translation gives CASSLPGQHPFQETQYF. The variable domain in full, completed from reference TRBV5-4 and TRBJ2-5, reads ETGVTQSPTHLIKTRGQQVTLRCSSQSGHNTVSWYQQALGQGPQFIFQYYREEENGRGNFPPRFSGLQFPNYSSELNVNALELDDSALYLCASSLPGQHPFQETQYFGPGTRLLVL.

CDR3 loop: CASSKPGLAEYEQYF. The CDR3 coding sequence is TGCGCCAGCAGCAAGCCGGGACTAGCGGAGTACGAGCAGTACTTC. The J gene is TRBJ2-7, the V gene TRBV5-1, with 11 bases fitting TRBD2. The CDR3 is 15 amino acids. Germline values: CDR1 SGHRS, CDR2 YFSETQ. V gave up 4 bases and J gave up 4 bases; unmatched junction bases: 7.

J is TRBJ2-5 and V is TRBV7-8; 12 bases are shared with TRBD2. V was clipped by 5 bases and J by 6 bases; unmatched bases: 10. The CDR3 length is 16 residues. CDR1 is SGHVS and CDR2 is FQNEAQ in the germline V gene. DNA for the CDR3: TGTGCCAGCAGCCGCAGCTTACTAGCGGGAGGAAAGACCCAGTACTTC. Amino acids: CASSRSLLAGGKTQYF.

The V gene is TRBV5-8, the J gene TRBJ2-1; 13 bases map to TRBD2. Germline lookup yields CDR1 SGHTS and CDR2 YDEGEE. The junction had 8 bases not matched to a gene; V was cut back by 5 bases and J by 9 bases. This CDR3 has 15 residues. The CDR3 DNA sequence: TGTGCCAGCAGTTTTGGACTAGCGGGAGTCAGTGAGCAGTTCTTC. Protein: CASSFGLAGVSEQFF.

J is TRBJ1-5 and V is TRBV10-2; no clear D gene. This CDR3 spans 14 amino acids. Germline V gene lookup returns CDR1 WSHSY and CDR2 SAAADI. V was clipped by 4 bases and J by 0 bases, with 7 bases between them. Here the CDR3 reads CASSGLNSNQPQHF. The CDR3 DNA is TGCGCCAGCAGTGGCCTCAATAGCAATCAGCCCCAGCATTTT.

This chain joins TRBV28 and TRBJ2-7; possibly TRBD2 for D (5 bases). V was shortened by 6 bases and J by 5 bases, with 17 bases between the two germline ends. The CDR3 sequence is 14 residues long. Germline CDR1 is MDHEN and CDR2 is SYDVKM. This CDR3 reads CASSSTGSFNEQYF. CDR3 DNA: TGTGCCAGCAGCTCAACTGGGAGTTTCAACGAGCAGTACTTC.

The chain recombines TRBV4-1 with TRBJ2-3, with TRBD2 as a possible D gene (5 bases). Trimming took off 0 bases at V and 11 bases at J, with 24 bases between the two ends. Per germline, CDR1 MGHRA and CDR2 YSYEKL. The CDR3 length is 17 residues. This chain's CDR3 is CASSQDSVEAPVAGQYF. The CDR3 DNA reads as TGCGCCAGCAGCCAAGATAGTGTGGAGGCGCCGGTGGCGGGGCAGTATTTT.

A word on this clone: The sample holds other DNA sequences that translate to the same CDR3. The CDR3 is CAIRGNTEAFF. DNA for the CDR3: TGTGCCATCAGGGGGAACACTGAAGCTTTCTTT. The chain recombines TRBV10-3 with TRBJ1-1; no clear D. CDR1 and CDR2 (germline): ENHRY, SYGVKD. The V and J ends lost 6 bases and 1 base respectively, with 3 bases between them. There are 11 residues in the CDR3.

In DNA form, the CDR3 reads TGTGCCAGCCGACAGATGAACACTGAAGCTTTCTTT. Translated: CASRQMNTEAFF. V is TRBV6-5 and J is TRBJ1-1, with TRBD1 as a possible D gene (5 bases). Deletions cut 8 bases from V and 0 bases from J, with 7 bases between. This CDR3 comprises 12 residues. Germline V gives CDR1 MNHEY, CDR2 SVGAGI.

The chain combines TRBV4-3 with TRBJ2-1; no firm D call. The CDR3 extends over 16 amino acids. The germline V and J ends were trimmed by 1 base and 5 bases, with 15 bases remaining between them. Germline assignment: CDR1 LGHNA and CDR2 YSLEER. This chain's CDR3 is CASSQVASRHHNEQFF. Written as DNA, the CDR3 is TGCGCCAGCAGCCAAGTTGCGAGCCGCCACCACAATGAGCAGTTCTTC.